The clone carrying this T cell receptor beta chain showed up just once. The data were taken from a study of blood T cell repertoires in COVID-19. For the study at large: The United States, Italy and Spain supplied acute and convalescent COVID-19 samples. Nucleic acid was either cDNA or gDNA, and it came from T cells, B-cell-depleted T cells, or PBMCs.

Germline V gene lookup returns CDR1 SGHRS and CDR2 YFSETQ. The CDR3 length is 14 residues. V gave up 6 bases and J gave up 6 bases, with 16 bases separating them. In the original analysis: The authors estimated nucleated cell counts from reference gene primer amplification. Sequencing used immunoSEQ multiplex PCR; TCRdb keeps in-frame clones, though not all of them. V and J calls and clone size are those listed in that table; D and trimming were worked out from the DNA. This sample has about 66,000 clones; around 89% occur once, and the top ten carry 5% to 7%. Specimen: peripheral blood. This sequence was found in an older woman with acute or convalescent COVID-19. This chain connects TRBV5-1 to TRBJ2-1; D might be TRBD1 (6 bases). This CDR3 is CASNTGPRANEQFF. The CDR3 bases are TGCGCCAGCAATACAGGGCCTAGGGCCAATGAGCAGTTCTTC.